Listed below are T cell receptor beta chains from one sample, sequenced in a study of shared clonotypes between healthy human individuals. Clones were read by immunoSEQ multiplex PCR, and TCRdb kept only the in-frame ones, dropping some. Of over 400,000 clones detected, over 75% appear once; the ten largest clones hold approximately 11%. Sequenced: PBMCs. These receptors all stem from a woman aged 40 to 49 in good health. Some clones in this sample may be carry-over from other donors' samples. Both conserved end residues are part of each CDR3. D genes are given only for firm matches. Where a row states a size, it is once, few, many or the class of an expanded clone; other rows omit it.

v_gene	abundance	d_gene	j_gene	CDR3nt	CDR3aa
TRBV9	.	.	TRBJ2-1	TGTGCCAGCAGCGTAGTTTCGGGAACCCGTAATGAGCAGTTCTTC	CASSVVSGTRNEQFF
TRBV29-1	.	.	TRBJ1-1	TGCAGCGGAACCAGGGGCACTGAAGCTTTCTTT	CSGTRGTEAFF
TRBV5-4	.	.	TRBJ2-7	TGTGCCAGCAGCTTGGGGGGGACAACTTCCTACGAGCAGTACTTC	CASSLGGTTSYEQYF
TRBV9	.	.	TRBJ2-3	TGTGCCAGCAGCGTAGTCGCGGACCCCGGCGATACGCAGTATTTT	CASSVVADPGDTQYF
TRBV2	.	TRBD2	TRBJ2-1	TGTGCCAGCAGTGAAAACCTACTAGCGGCCTACAATGAGCAGTTCTTC	CASSENLLAAYNEQFF
TRBV7-3	.	.	TRBJ2-2	TGTGCCAGCAGCTTATTACTTTCCGGGACCGGGGAGCTGTTTTTT	CASSLLLSGTGELFF
TRBV7-8	.	TRBD1	TRBJ2-7	TGTGCCAGCAGCTTAGGGGACAGGAGCTCCTACGAGCAGTACTTC	CASSLGDRSSYEQYF
TRBV18	once	.	TRBJ1-2	TGTGCCAGCTCACCACCTGCAGAACGTAACTATGGCTACACCTTC	CASSPPAERNYGYTF
TRBV30	.	TRBD1	TRBJ2-3	TGTGCCTGGGCGACAGGGAGCACAGATACGCAGTATTTT	CAWATGSTDTQYF
TRBV19	.	.	TRBJ2-1	TGTGCCAGTAGCATCGACAGATGGAATGAGCAGTTCTTC	CASSIDRWNEQFF
TRBV28	once	TRBD2	TRBJ2-7	TGTGCCAGCAGCTTTAGCGGGAGGTTCGACGAGCAGTACTTC	CASSFSGRFDEQYF
TRBV13	.	TRBD1	TRBJ1-1	TGTGCCAGCAGCTGGGACAGGATGGGCACTGAAGCTTTCTTT	CASSWDRMGTEAFF
TRBV27	.	.	TRBJ1-5	TGTGCCAGCAGTTTAATCTGGAGTCAGCCCCAGCATTTT	CASSLIWSQPQHF
TRBV7-9	.	.	TRBJ1-4	TGTGCCAGCACCGGACAGAGACATAATGAAAAACTGTTTTTT	CASTGQRHNEKLFF
TRBV5-6	.	TRBD1	TRBJ2-5	TGTGCCAGCAGCTTATTCTTGGGGGGACAGGGCGAAGAGACCCAGTACTTC	CASSLFLGGQGEETQYF
TRBV10-2	.	.	TRBJ1-1	TGCGCCAGCATCCCTCCTTTTGGCACTGAAGCTTTCTTT	CASIPPFGTEAFF
TRBV4-1	.	TRBD2	TRBJ2-4	TGCGCCAGCAGCCAGGGACTAGCGGGAGGGAGATCCAAAAACATTCAGTACTTC	CASSQGLAGGRSKNIQYF
TRBV29-1	.	.	TRBJ1-1	TGCAGCGGAGGGTTGAACACTGAAGCTTTCTTT	CSGGLNTEAFF
TRBV5-4	.	TRBD1	TRBJ2-2	TGTGCCAGCAGCCGCGAAAGGGGGCAAACCGGGGAGCTGTTTTTT	CASSRERGQTGELFF
TRBV29-1	.	.	TRBJ1-1	TGCAGCGTTGTTAATCCAGTGATGAGCACTGAATCTTTCTTT	CSVVNPVMSTESFF
TRBV18	.	.	TRBJ2-7	TGTGCCAGCTCCGGGGAAGGGGTATCCTACGAGCAGTACTTC	CASSGEGVSYEQYF
TRBV6-1	once	TRBD1	TRBJ2-7	TGTGCCAGCAGCCATTCCGGGACAGGATATTACGAGCAGTACTTC	CASSHSGTGYYEQYF
TRBV9	.	TRBD2	TRBJ2-2	TGTGCCAGCAGCGTAGATTTCCGGACTAGCGGGAACCCGAACACCGGGGAGCTGTTTTTT	CASSVDFRTSGNPNTGELFF